This T cell receptor (beta chain) is from a study of blood T cell repertoires in COVID-19. The wider study: Donors in the United States, Italy and Spain gave samples during acute or convalescent COVID-19. T cells, B-cell-depleted T cells, or PBMCs supplied cDNA or gDNA.

V lost 4 bases and J lost 4, with 21 bases in between. This CDR3 is 17 amino acids long. CDR1 LGHNA and CDR2 YNFKEQ come from the germline V gene. Authors' methods: The authors estimated nucleated cell counts from reference gene primer amplification. The assay was immunoSEQ multiplex PCR, and TCRdb's table has in-frame clones only and misses some. V, J and clone size were drawn from that table, and D and trimming were deduced from the DNA. The sample shows some 200,000 clones, more than 70% of them seen only once. The source of this sequence is a man aged 35 to 55 with active or convalescent COVID-19. The sequenced sample consisted of peripheral blood. The chain has TRBV4-2 and TRBJ2-3, with a tentative D call TRBD2 (6 bases). DNA of the CDR3: TGTGCCAGCAGCCGCGAGTCGGGAAAGAAGCGGGCAGATACGCAGTATTTT. Protein sequence: CASSRESGKKRADTQYF.